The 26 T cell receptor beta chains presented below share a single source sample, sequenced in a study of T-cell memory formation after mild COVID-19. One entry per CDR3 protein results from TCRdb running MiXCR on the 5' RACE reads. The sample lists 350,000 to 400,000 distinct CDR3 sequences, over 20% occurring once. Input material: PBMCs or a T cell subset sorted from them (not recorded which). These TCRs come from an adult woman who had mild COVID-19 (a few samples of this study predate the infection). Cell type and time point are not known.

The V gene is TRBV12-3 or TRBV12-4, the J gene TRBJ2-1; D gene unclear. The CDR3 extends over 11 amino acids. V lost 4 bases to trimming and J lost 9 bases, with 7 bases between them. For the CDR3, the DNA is TGTGCCAGCAGTTCGCGTGGTGAGCAGTTCTTC. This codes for CASSSRGEQFF.

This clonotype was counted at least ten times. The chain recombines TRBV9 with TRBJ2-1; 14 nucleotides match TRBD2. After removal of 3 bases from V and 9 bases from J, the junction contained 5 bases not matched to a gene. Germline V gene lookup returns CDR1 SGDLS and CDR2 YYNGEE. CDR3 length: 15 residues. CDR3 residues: CASSDGLAGGLEQFF. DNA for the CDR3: TGTGCCAGCAGCGATGGACTAGCGGGAGGACTTGAGCAGTTCTTC. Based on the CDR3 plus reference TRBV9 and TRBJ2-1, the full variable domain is DSGVTQTPKHLITATGQRVTLRCSPRSGDLSVYWYQQSLDQGLQFLIQYYNGEERAKGNILERFSAQQFPDLHSELNLSSLELGDSALYFCASSDGLAGGLEQFFGPGTRLTVL.

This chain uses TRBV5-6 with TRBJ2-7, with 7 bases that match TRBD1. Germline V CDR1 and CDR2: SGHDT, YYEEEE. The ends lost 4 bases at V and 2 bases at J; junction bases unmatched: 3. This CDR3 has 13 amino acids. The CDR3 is CASSQGVPYEQYF. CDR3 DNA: TGTGCCAGCAGCCAGGGGGTTCCCTACGAGCAGTACTTC.

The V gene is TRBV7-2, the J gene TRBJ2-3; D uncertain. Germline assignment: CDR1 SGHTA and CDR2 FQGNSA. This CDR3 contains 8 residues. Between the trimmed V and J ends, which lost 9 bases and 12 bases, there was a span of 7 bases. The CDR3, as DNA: TGTGCCAGTCCTTATCAGTATTTT. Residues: CASPYQYF.

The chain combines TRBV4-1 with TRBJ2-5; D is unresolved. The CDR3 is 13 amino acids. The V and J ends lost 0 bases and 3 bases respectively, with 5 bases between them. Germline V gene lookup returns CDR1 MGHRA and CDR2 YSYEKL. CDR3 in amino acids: CASSQEGKETQYF. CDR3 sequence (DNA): TGCGCCAGCAGCCAAGAGGGGAAAGAGACCCAGTACTTC.

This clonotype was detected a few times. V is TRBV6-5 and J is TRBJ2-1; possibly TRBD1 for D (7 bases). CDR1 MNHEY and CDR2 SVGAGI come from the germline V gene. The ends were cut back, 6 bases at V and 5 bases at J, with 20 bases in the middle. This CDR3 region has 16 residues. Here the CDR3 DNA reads TGTGCCAGCAGCAAACAAGCAGGGGGGTTCGACAATGAGCAGTTCTTC. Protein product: CASSKQAGGFDNEQFF.

The CDR3 DNA follows: TGCAGTGCTAGTTATAGGCAGGGGTTCGGGGGCTACACCTTC. Its protein is CSASYRQGFGGYTF. The chain employs TRBV20-1 and TRBJ1-2, with D perhaps matching TRBD1 (6 bases). This CDR3 spans 14 amino acids. Trimming removed 3 bases from V and 8 bases from J, with 19 bases in between. The germline V gene encodes CDR1 DFQATT and CDR2 SNEGSKA (reference sequence).

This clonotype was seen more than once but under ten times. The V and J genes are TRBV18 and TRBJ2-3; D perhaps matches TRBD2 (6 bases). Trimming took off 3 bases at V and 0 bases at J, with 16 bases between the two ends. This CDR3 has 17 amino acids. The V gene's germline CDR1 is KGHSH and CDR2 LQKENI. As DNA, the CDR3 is TGTGCCAGCTCACCCAACGTAGCGGCAGCTAGCACAGATACGCAGTATTTT. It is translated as CASSPNVAAASTDTQYF.

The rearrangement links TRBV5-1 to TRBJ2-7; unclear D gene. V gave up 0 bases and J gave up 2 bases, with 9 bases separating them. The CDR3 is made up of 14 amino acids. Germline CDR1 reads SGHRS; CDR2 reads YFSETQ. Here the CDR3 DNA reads TGCGCCAGCAGCTTGGGTGGCGCCGCCTACGAGCAGTACTTC. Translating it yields CASSLGGAAYEQYF. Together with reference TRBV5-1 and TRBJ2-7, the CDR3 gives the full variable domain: KAGVTQTPRYLIKTRGQQVTLSCSPISGHRSVSWYQQTPGQGLQFLFEYFSETQRNKGNFPGRFSGRQFSNSRSEMNVSTLELGDSALYLCASSLGGAAYEQYFGPGTRLTVT.

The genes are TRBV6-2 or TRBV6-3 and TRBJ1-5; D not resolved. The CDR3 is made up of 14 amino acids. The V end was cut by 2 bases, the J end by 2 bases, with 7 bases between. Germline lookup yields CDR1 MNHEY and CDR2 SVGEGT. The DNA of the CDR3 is TGTGCCAGCAGTTACGTTACGGGCAATCAGCCCCAGCATTTT. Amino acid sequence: CASSYVTGNQPQHF.

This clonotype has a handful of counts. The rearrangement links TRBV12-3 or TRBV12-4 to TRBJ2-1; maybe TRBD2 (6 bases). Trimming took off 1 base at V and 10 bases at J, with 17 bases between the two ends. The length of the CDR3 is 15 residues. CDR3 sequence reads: CASSLGGTGNGEQFF. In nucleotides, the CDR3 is TGTGCCAGCAGTTTAGGCGGGACTGGAAACGGCGAGCAGTTCTTC.

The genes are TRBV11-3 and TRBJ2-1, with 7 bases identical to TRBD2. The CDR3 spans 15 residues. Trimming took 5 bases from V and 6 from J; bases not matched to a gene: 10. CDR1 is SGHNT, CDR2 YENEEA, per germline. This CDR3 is CASSLGLGVSNEQFF. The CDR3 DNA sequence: TGTGCCAGCAGCCTAGGACTAGGTGTGAGCAATGAGCAGTTCTTC.

CDR3 sequence reads: CASSTGTGNGGELFF. DNA for the CDR3: TGTGCCAGCAGCACCGGGACAGGGAACGGCGGGGAGCTGTTTTTT. V and J are TRBV6-2 or TRBV6-3 and TRBJ2-2; 9 nucleotides align to TRBD1. Germline CDR1 reads MNHEY; CDR2 reads SVGEGT. J gave up 7 bases and V 6 bases, and 9 bases lay outside the gene matches. This CDR3 has 15 amino acids.

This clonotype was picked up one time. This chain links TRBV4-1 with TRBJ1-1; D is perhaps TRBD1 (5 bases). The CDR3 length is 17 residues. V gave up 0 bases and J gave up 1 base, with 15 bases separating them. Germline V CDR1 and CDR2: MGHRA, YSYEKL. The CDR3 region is CASSQDLVSGGNTEAFF. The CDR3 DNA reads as TGCGCCAGCAGCCAAGATCTCGTATCGGGGGGGAACACTGAAGCTTTCTTT.

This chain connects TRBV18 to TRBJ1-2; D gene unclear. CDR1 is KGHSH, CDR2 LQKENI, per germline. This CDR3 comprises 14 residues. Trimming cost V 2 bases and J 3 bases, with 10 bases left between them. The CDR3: CASSPLGYDYGYTF. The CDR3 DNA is TGTGCCAGCTCACCATTAGGCTATGACTATGGCTACACCTTC. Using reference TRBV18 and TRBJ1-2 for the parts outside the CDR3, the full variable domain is NAGVMQNPRHLVRRRGQEARLRCSPMKGHSHVYWYRQLPEEGLKFMVYLQKENIIDESGMPKERFSAEFPKEGPSILRIQQVVRGDSAAYFCASSPLGYDYGYTFGSGTRLTVV.

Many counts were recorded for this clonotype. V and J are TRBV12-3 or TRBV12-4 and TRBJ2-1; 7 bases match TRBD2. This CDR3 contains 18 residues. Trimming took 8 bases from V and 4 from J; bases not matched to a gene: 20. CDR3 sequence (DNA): TGTGCCAGCGCATTGTCTAGCGGAGGACACACCTTGTACAATGAGCAGTTCTTC. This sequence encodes CASALSSGGHTLYNEQFF.

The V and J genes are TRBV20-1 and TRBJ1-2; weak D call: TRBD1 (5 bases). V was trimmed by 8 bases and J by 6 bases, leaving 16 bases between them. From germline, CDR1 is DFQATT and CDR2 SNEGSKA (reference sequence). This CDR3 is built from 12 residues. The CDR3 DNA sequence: TGCAGTACCTTTAGGGGATCGCATGGCTACACCTTC. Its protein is CSTFRGSHGYTF.

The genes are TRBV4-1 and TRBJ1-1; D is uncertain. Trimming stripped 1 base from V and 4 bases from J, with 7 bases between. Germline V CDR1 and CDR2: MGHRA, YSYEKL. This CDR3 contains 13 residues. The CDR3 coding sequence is TGCGCCAGCAGCCAAGGGGAGACCACTGAAGCTTTCTTT. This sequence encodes CASSQGETTEAFF.

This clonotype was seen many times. Here the CDR3 reads CASRLVSGSTEAFF. In nucleotides, the CDR3 is TGCGCCAGCAGGCTTGTGAGCGGTTCCACTGAAGCTTTCTTT. The genes are TRBV5-1 and TRBJ1-1, with unresolved D. Germline V CDR1 and CDR2: SGHRS, YFSETQ. The CDR3 loop spans 14 amino acids. The ends were cut back, 5 bases at V and 4 bases at J, with 15 bases in the middle. Full variable domain (missing parts from reference TRBV5-1 and TRBJ1-1): KAGVTQTPRYLIKTRGQQVTLSCSPISGHRSVSWYQQTPGQGLQFLFEYFSETQRNKGNFPGRFSGRQFSNSRSEMNVSTLELGDSALYLCASRLVSGSTEAFFGQGTRLTVV.

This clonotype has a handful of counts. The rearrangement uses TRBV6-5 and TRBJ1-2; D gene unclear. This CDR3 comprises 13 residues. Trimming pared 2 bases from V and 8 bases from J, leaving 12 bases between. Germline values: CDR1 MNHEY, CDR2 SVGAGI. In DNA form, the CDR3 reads TGTGCCAGCAGTTACGAACAGTATGAAGGCTACACCTTC. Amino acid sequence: CASSYEQYEGYTF.

CDR3 bases: TGTGCCAGCAGCTTCGGACAGTACAATGAGCAGTTCTTC. Residues: CASSFGQYNEQFF. The rearrangement links TRBV7-9 to TRBJ2-1, with D tentatively TRBD1 (6 bases). CDR3 length equals 13 residues. Between the trimmed V and J ends, which lost 3 bases and 4 bases, there was a span of 7 bases. Per germline, CDR1 SEHNR and CDR2 FQNEAQ (reference sequence).

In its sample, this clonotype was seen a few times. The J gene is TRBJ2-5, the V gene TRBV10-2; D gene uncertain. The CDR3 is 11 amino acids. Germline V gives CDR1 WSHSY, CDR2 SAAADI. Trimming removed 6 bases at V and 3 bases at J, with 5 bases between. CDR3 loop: CASRGKETQYF. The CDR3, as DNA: TGCGCCAGCAGGGGCAAAGAGACCCAGTACTTC.

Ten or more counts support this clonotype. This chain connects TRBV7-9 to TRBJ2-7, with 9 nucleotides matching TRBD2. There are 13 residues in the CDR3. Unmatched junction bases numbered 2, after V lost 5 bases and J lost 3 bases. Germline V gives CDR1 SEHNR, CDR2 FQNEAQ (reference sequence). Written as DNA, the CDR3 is TGTGCCAGCAGCGGAGCGGGAGGCTACGAGCAGTACTTC. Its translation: CASSGAGGYEQYF.

CDR3 bases: TGTGCCAGCAGCTTAGGACGGGTACAGGGACACTCACCCCTCCACTTT. The encoded protein is CASSLGRVQGHSPLHF. V and J are TRBV7-2 and TRBJ1-6; maybe TRBD1 (6 bases). V was trimmed by 1 base and J by 10 bases, leaving 17 bases between them. Germline CDR1 SGHTA, CDR2 FQGNSA. This CDR3 is 16 amino acids long.

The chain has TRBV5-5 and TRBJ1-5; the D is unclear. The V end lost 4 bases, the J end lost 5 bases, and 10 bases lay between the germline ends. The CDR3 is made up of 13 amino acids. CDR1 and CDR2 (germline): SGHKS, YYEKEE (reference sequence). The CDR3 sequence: CASSTLEDQPQHF. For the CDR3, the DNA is TGTGCCAGCAGCACCCTCGAAGATCAGCCCCAGCATTTT.

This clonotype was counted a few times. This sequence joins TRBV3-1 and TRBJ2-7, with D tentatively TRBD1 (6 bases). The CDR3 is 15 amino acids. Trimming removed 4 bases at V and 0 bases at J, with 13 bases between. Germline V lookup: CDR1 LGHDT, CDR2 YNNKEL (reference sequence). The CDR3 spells CASSRRQESSYEQYF. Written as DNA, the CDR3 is TGTGCCAGCAGCCGCCGACAGGAGAGCTCCTACGAGCAGTACTTC.